A single sample gave rise to the 13 T cell receptor beta chains below, sequenced in a study of monozygotic twins with inflammatory bowel disease. With the 5' RACE reads reprocessed, TCRdb shows one record per CDR3 protein and no DNA. The table for this sample gives about 160,000 distinct CDR3 sequences. The sample comprised blood. The receptors were gathered from a human donor with ulcerative colitis or Crohn's disease, or a healthy co-twin of an affected twin (not recorded which).

The V call is TRBV12-3 or TRBV12-4, the J call TRBJ2-1. This CDR3 is built from 12 residues. The CDR3 loop reads CASSITYNEQFF.

The CDR3 protein is CASSPDIGHEQFF. The chain has TRBV7-3 and TRBJ2-1; TCRdb proposes TRBD1, but this gene call is untestable without DNA. CDR1 and CDR2 (germline): SGHTA, FQGTGA. The CDR3 is 13 amino acids.

The rearrangement uses TRBV28 and TRBJ2-3; the D call of TRBD2 rests on TCRdb alone, since no DNA is present to check it. The length of the CDR3 is 16 residues. The germline V gene encodes CDR1 MDHEN and CDR2 SYDVKM. The chain's CDR3 is CASSSTLAGGEDTQYF.

V is TRBV7-9 and J is TRBJ1-3. The CDR3 is 12 amino acids. The germline V gene encodes CDR1 SEHNR and CDR2 FQNEAQ (reference sequence). CDR3: CASSSDLATIYF. Full variable domain (outside the CDR3, taken from reference TRBV7-9 and TRBJ1-3): DTGVSQNPRHKITKRGQNVTFRCDPISEHNRLYWYRQTLGQGPEFLTYFQNEAQLEKSRLLSDRFSAERPKGSFSTLEIQRTEQGDSAMYLCASSSDLATIYFGEGSWLTVV.

The V call is TRBV12-3 or TRBV12-4, the J call TRBJ2-1; without DNA, the TCRdb call of TRBD2 cannot be checked. The CDR3 totals 16 residues. The chain's CDR3 is CASSLFNYGSYNEQFF.

This chain joins TRBV7-2 and TRBJ2-5; TCRdb lists TRBD2, though no DNA is available to test this call. The CDR3 covers 15 residues. The germline CDR1 and CDR2 sequences are SGHTA and FQGNSA. Here the CDR3 reads CASSLMAGEVGTQYF.

The rearrangement uses TRBV5-1 and TRBJ2-7; TCRdb's assignment of TRBD2 cannot be checked, as there is no DNA. Germline assignment: CDR1 SGHRS and CDR2 YFSETQ. This CDR3 has 14 residues. CDR3: CASSPSLGSYEQYF.

V gene TRBV5-1 combines with J gene TRBJ2-5; as DNA is missing, the TRBD2 call by TCRdb cannot be tested. This CDR3 is 15 amino acids long. In germline, CDR1 is SGHRS, CDR2 YFSETQ. The CDR3 here is CASSFERGTEETQYF.

This chain connects TRBV9 to TRBJ1-5. Per germline, CDR1 SGDLS and CDR2 YYNGEE. There are 15 residues in the CDR3. The CDR3 protein is CASSFSGARDQPQHF. Variable domain in full (rest from reference TRBV9 and TRBJ1-5): DSGVTQTPKHLITATGQRVTLRCSPRSGDLSVYWYQQSLDQGLQFLIQYYNGEERAKGNILERFSAQQFPDLHSELNLSSLELGDSALYFCASSFSGARDQPQHFGDGTRLSIL.

The chain combines TRBV7-3 with TRBJ2-5. Germline V gene lookup returns CDR1 SGHTA and CDR2 FQGTGA. The CDR3 is 13 amino acids. Here the CDR3 reads CASSFLTQETQYF.

V gene TRBV9 combines with J gene TRBJ2-5; TCRdb's D gene call, TRBD2, goes unchecked for lack of DNA. The CDR3 is made up of 16 amino acids. Germline assignment: CDR1 SGDLS and CDR2 YYNGEE. This chain's CDR3 is CASSAGSERSQETQYF.

The V call is TRBV7-2, the J call TRBJ2-7; TCRdb reports TRBD2, a call that lacks DNA to check it against. The CDR3 spans 16 residues. In germline, CDR1 is SGHTA, CDR2 FQGNSA. The chain's CDR3 is CASSPRTSGLTYEQYF.

The chain links TRBV4-2 to TRBJ2-7; the D gene TCRdb calls, TRBD1, cannot be checked with no DNA. The length of the CDR3 is 15 residues. Germline CDR1 and CDR2: LGHNA and YNFKEQ. CDR3 residues: CASSPEAGGGDEQYF.